This T cell receptor beta chain emerged from a study of T cell repertoires in cytomegalovirus infection. TCRdb fed the reads into MiXCR, producing one record per CDR3 protein. The sample contains some 300,000 distinct CDR3 sequences, about 8.8% of which appear only once. There are 13 residues in the CDR3. The J segment lost 5 bases and the V segment lost 6 bases, leaving 8 bases of the junction unmatched. In germline, CDR1 is DFQATT, CDR2 SNEGSKA (reference sequence). J is TRBJ2-7 and V is TRBV20-1; TRBD1 matches at 9 bases. The sequenced sample was PBMCs. The clonotype originates from a human donor in good health (CMV status not recorded). Some clones in this sample may be carry-over from other donors' samples. CDR3 coding DNA: TGCAGTGCCCCCGGGACAGGGAGGAACGAGCAGTACTTC. Amino acid sequence: CSAPGTGRNEQYF.